These 5 T cell receptor beta chains were sequenced from one sample in a study of blood T cell repertoires in COVID-19. Sequenced by immunoSEQ multiplex PCR; TCRdb stores in-frame clones only, minus some. The table lists around 76,000 clones, approximately 85% of them singletons. Sequenced: peripheral blood. The source is an elderly man with acute or convalescent COVID-19.

The rearrangement links TRBV7-2 to TRBJ1-4, with D tentatively TRBD1 (5 bases). The CDR3 is 15 amino acids. Per the germline V gene, CDR1 is SGHTA and CDR2 is FQGNSA. The germline V and J ends were trimmed by 2 bases and 7 bases, with 14 bases remaining between them. The CDR3 sequence: CASSLSRGVGEKLFF. The CDR3 coding sequence is TGTGCCAGCAGCTTATCGCGGGGGGTGGGTGAAAAACTGTTTTTT.

The rearrangement uses TRBV9 and TRBJ1-1, with 10 bases identical to TRBD1. Germline CDR1 SGDLS, CDR2 YYNGEE. Germline trimming cut 3 bases from V and 4 bases from J; bases unmatched to any gene: 3. This CDR3 has 14 residues. CDR3 sequence reads: CASSGDRGTTEAFF. DNA of the CDR3: TGTGCCAGCAGCGGGGACAGGGGAACCACTGAAGCTTTCTTT.

The chain carries TRBV11-2 and TRBJ2-7, with D uncertain. Per germline, CDR1 SGHAT and CDR2 FQNNGV. The V and J ends lost 0 bases and 0 bases respectively, with 6 bases between them. The CDR3 covers 14 residues. CDR3 nucleotide sequence: TGTGCCAGCAGCTTAGACGGCGGCTCCTACGAGCAGTACTTC. Translation: CASSLDGGSYEQYF.

The J gene is TRBJ1-3, the V gene TRBV21-1; the table gives TRBD1 as D, unverified against the DNA. TRBV21-1 is marked as a pseudogene. This CDR3 comprises 16 residues. The CDR3 protein is CASSKVHQGLILTIYF. DNA of the CDR3: TGTGCCAGCAGCAAAGTTCATCAGGGATTGATCCTCACCATATATTTT.

The chain couples TRBV5-1 to TRBJ1-1, with TRBD1 identical over 11 bases. CDR1 and CDR2 (germline): SGHRS, YFSETQ. This CDR3 is built from 17 residues. V was clipped by 0 bases and J by 5 bases; unmatched bases: 9. CDR3 bases: TGCGCCAGCAGCTTGGCGGGGACAGGGGGTCGTGGAACTGAAGCTTTCTTT. This gives the protein CASSLAGTGGRGTEAFF.